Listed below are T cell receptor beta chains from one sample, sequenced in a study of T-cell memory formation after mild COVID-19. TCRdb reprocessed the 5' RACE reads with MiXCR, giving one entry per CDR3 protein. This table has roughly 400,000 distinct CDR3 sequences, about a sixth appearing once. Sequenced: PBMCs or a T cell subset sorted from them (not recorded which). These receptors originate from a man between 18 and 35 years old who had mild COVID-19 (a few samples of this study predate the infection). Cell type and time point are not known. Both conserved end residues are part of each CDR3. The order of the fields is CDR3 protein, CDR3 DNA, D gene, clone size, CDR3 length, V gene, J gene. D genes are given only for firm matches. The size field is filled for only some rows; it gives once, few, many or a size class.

CDR3: CASSQAGFTDTQYF; DNA: TGTGCCAGCAGCCAAGCCGGATTCACAGATACGCAGTATTTT; D: .; size: .; length: 14; V: TRBV4-2; J: TRBJ2-3
CDR3: CASSPRLAGGRNEQFF; DNA: TGTGCCAGCAGCCCCAGACTAGCGGGGGGGCGGAATGAGCAGTTCTTC; D: TRBD2; size: many; length: 16; V: TRBV7-2; J: TRBJ2-1
CDR3: CASRGTGDEQFF; DNA: TGTGCCAGCAGGGGTACAGGGGATGAGCAGTTCTTC; D: TRBD1; size: .; length: 12; V: TRBV6-6; J: TRBJ2-1
CDR3: CASSLPRILSYEQYF; DNA: TGTGCCAGCAGTCTCCCCAGGATCCTTTCCTACGAGCAGTACTTC; D: .; size: few; length: 15; V: TRBV6-2/TRBV6-3; J: TRBJ2-7
CDR3: CATSDQFSSTDTQYF; DNA: TGTGCCACCAGTGATCAATTCTCCAGCACAGATACGCAGTATTTT; D: .; size: .; length: 15; V: TRBV24-1; J: TRBJ2-3
CDR3: CASSSNTNTEAFF; DNA: TGTGCCAGCAGCTCTAACACGAACACTGAAGCTTTCTTT; D: .; size: .; length: 13; V: TRBV7-9; J: TRBJ1-1
CDR3: CASSPRQMYTEQFF; DNA: TGTGCCAGCAGTCCTCGACAGATGTACACTGAGCAGTTCTTC; D: .; size: many; length: 14; V: TRBV12-3/TRBV12-4; J: TRBJ2-1
CDR3: CASSLVGTRLHNGYTF; DNA: TGTGCCAGCAGCTTAGTCGGCACTAGGCTTCATAATGGCTACACCTTC; D: .; size: .; length: 16; V: TRBV7-2; J: TRBJ1-2
CDR3: CASSPGLAYHTDTQYF; DNA: TGTGCCAGCAGCCCGGGACTAGCGTATCATACAGATACGCAGTATTTT; D: TRBD2; size: few; length: 16; V: TRBV5-6; J: TRBJ2-3
CDR3: CSARDIGRPGGTEAFF; DNA: TGCAGTGCTAGAGATATCGGACGGCCGGGGGGCACTGAAGCTTTCTTT; D: .; size: .; length: 16; V: TRBV20-1; J: TRBJ1-1
CDR3: CASRSSGGAWEQFF; DNA: TGTGCCAGCAGGTCTAGCGGGGGGGCCTGGGAGCAGTTCTTC; D: TRBD2; size: .; length: 14; V: TRBV5-6; J: TRBJ2-1
CDR3: CASGGMNTGELFF; DNA: TGTGCCAGCGGGGGGATGAACACCGGGGAGCTGTTTTTT; D: .; size: .; length: 13; V: TRBV2; J: TRBJ2-2
CDR3: CASITTGTSLETQYF; DNA: TGTGCCAGCATTACGACCGGGACTAGCCTTGAGACCCAGTACTTC; D: TRBD2; size: few; length: 15; V: TRBV7-9; J: TRBJ2-5
CDR3: CASSPTSGPYNEQFF; DNA: TGTGCCAGCAGCCCGACTAGCGGGCCCTACAATGAGCAGTTCTTC; D: TRBD2; size: few; length: 15; V: TRBV6-6; J: TRBJ2-1
CDR3: CASRKQGDSNQPQHF; DNA: TGTGCCAGCAGAAAACAGGGAGATAGCAATCAGCCCCAGCATTTT; D: .; size: few; length: 15; V: TRBV12-3/TRBV12-4; J: TRBJ1-5
CDR3: CASSRDRGSTDTQYF; DNA: TGTGCCAGCAGCCGGGACAGGGGGAGCACAGATACGCAGTATTTT; D: TRBD1; size: .; length: 15; V: TRBV6-4; J: TRBJ2-3
CDR3: CASSYDRGTDTQYF; DNA: TGTGCCAGCAGTTACGACAGGGGGACAGATACGCAGTATTTT; D: TRBD1; size: few; length: 14; V: TRBV6-5; J: TRBJ2-3
CDR3: CASSQAPTGYEQFF; DNA: TGTGCCAGCAGCCAAGCCCCGACAGGGTATGAGCAGTTCTTC; D: TRBD1; size: .; length: 14; V: TRBV3-1; J: TRBJ2-1
CDR3: CASSVTGDLFYGYTF; DNA: TGTGCCAGCAGTGTCACAGGGGACCTCTTCTATGGCTACACCTTC; D: TRBD1; size: .; length: 15; V: TRBV25-1; J: TRBJ1-2
CDR3: CASSPPSGFGYTF; DNA: TGTGCCAGCTCACCACCGTCGGGGTTCGGCTACACCTTC; D: .; size: .; length: 13; V: TRBV18; J: TRBJ1-2
CDR3: CASSYNGFPYEQYF; DNA: TGTGCCAGCAGTTATAACGGATTCCCCTACGAGCAGTACTTC; D: .; size: .; length: 14; V: TRBV12-3/TRBV12-4; J: TRBJ2-7
CDR3: CASSLVAGDGYTF; DNA: TGTGCCAGCAGCTTAGTTGCAGGGGATGGCTACACCTTC; D: .; size: .; length: 13; V: TRBV7-9; J: TRBJ1-2
CDR3: CASSTPRGGETQYF; DNA: TGTGCCAGCAGTACCCCCCGGGGTGGAGAGACCCAGTACTTC; D: .; size: .; length: 14; V: TRBV28; J: TRBJ2-5
CDR3: CASRSGRLGTQYF; DNA: TGTGCCAGCAGAAGCGGACGGCTGGGGACCCAGTACTTC; D: .; size: .; length: 13; V: TRBV25-1; J: TRBJ2-5
CDR3: CASRGTGDSNQPQHF; DNA: TGTGCCAGCAGGGGGACAGGGGATAGCAATCAGCCCCAGCATTTT; D: TRBD1; size: once; length: 15; V: TRBV6-5; J: TRBJ1-5
CDR3: CSASHRGRGWGTEAFF; DNA: TGCAGTGCTAGCCACAGGGGGAGGGGCTGGGGCACTGAAGCTTTCTTT; D: TRBD1; size: .; length: 16; V: TRBV20-1; J: TRBJ1-1
CDR3: CASSPGGRTGVYGYTF; DNA: TGTGCCAGCAGCCCCGGGGGCAGGACCGGGGTCTATGGCTACACCTTC; D: .; size: few; length: 16; V: TRBV7-9; J: TRBJ1-2
CDR3: CAWKAGGETQYF; DNA: TGTGCCTGGAAGGCAGGGGGAGAGACCCAGTACTTC; D: TRBD1; size: few; length: 12; V: TRBV30; J: TRBJ2-5
CDR3: CSGGQGETDTQYF; DNA: TGCAGCGGGGGACAGGGGGAAACAGATACGCAGTATTTT; D: TRBD1; size: .; length: 13; V: TRBV29-1; J: TRBJ2-3
CDR3: CATSRGGTSYNEQFF; DNA: TGTGCCACCAGCAGGGGGGGGACGTCCTACAATGAGCAGTTCTTC; D: TRBD2; size: .; length: 15; V: TRBV15; J: TRBJ2-1